The 30 T cell receptor beta chains listed next were all sequenced from one sample in a study of control samples from healthy donors and cancer patients. Clones were sequenced by immunoSEQ multiplex PCR, and TCRdb holds only the in-frame ones, with some missing. The sample yields fewer than 200,000 clones, 80% to 95% seen once. The sample comprised blood. The receptors derive from a woman aged 55-69 years in good health.

This chain links TRBV18 with TRBJ1-1; possibly TRBD1 for D (6 bases). Trimming pared 1 base from V and 3 bases from J, leaving 15 bases between. Germline values: CDR1 KGHSH, CDR2 LQKENI. The CDR3 sequence is 16 residues long. The CDR3: CASSPLQGWVDTEAFF. DNA for the CDR3: TGTGCCAGCTCACCACTGCAGGGGTGGGTAGACACTGAAGCTTTCTTT.

The chain links TRBV10-3 to TRBJ1-2, with D unresolved. The CDR3 has 12 residues. The germline CDR1 and CDR2 sequences are ENHRY and SYGVKD. The V end was cut by 10 bases, the J end by 10 bases, with 19 bases between. CDR3 sequence: CATLDNTEAYTF. In DNA form, the CDR3 reads TGTGCCACCCTAGACAATACAGAGGCCTACACCTTC.

The chain uses TRBV18 and TRBJ2-2; 10 bases align to TRBD2. Germline assignment: CDR1 KGHSH and CDR2 LQKENI. The CDR3 contains 17 residues. V dropped 0 bases and J dropped 4; count of bases not matched to a gene: 5. CDR3 region: CASSPPPSGGTTGELFF. The DNA for the CDR3 is TGTGCCAGCTCACCACCCCCTAGCGGGGGAACCACCGGGGAGCTGTTTTTT.

This chain joins TRBV6-1 and TRBJ1-6; D unresolved. V shed 1 base and J shed 7 bases, with 11 bases lying between them. The CDR3 covers 15 residues. Germline CDR1 is MNHNS and CDR2 is SASEGT. CDR3 DNA sequence: TGTGCCAGCAGTGAAGAGAGGGTCCGCAATTCACCCCTCCACTTT. Residues: CASSEERVRNSPLHF.

The chain links TRBV4-1 to TRBJ2-5; tentatively, D is TRBD1 (6 bases). V dropped 1 base and J dropped 2 bases, with 17 bases sitting between them. Germline CDR1 reads MGHRA; CDR2 reads YSYEKL. This CDR3 region has 17 residues. The CDR3: CASSQAVGRTVQETQYF. The CDR3 nucleotides are TGCGCCAGCAGCCAAGCGGTGGGTAGGACAGTTCAAGAGACCCAGTACTTC.

V is TRBV7-2 and J is TRBJ2-7; D not certain. The germline V gene encodes CDR1 SGHTA and CDR2 FQGNSA. With 1 base removed from V and 3 bases from J, the gap between germline ends came to 10 bases. The CDR3 runs 14 residues. The CDR3: CASSLGARSYEQYF. The CDR3 DNA reads as TGTGCCAGCAGCTTAGGGGCCAGGAGCTACGAGCAGTACTTC.

The J gene is TRBJ2-1, the V gene TRBV9; 13 nucleotides align to TRBD2. V lost 3 bases to trimming and J lost 8 bases; unmatched junction nucleotides: 5. Germline V gives CDR1 SGDLS, CDR2 YYNGEE. The CDR3 length is 15 residues. CDR3 loop: CASSATSGGADEQFF. DNA of the CDR3: TGTGCCAGCAGCGCAACTAGCGGGGGGGCCGATGAGCAGTTCTTC.

Points on this clone: This CDR3 fails to terminate in the conserved phenylalanine or tryptophan, so it likely reflects a read error. J is TRBJ1-1 and V is TRBV6-5, with unresolved D. The CDR3 contains 12 residues. V shed 6 bases and J shed 7 bases, with 12 bases lying between them. Germline V gene lookup returns CDR1 MNHEY and CDR2 SVGAGI. The CDR3 DNA reads TGTGCCAGCAGCTCGAGGGAACTTGAAGCTTTCCTT. Residues: CASSSRELEAFL.

The chain combines TRBV27 with TRBJ1-2; unclear D gene. The V end was cut by 6 bases, the J end by 4 bases, with 12 bases between. The CDR3 runs 13 residues. CDR1 MNHEY and CDR2 SMNVEV come from the germline V gene (reference sequence). The CDR3: CASRFQRSYGYTF. The CDR3 DNA is TGTGCCAGCAGGTTCCAGAGGAGCTATGGCTACACCTTC.

The chain employs TRBV23-1 and TRBJ2-5; D is tentatively TRBD1 or TRBD2 (5 bases each). TRBV23-1 counts as an open reading frame of uncertain function. The V end was cut by 4 bases, the J end by 3 bases, with 6 bases between. CDR3 size: 12 residues. The CDR3 here is CASSLGEETQYF. DNA of the CDR3: TGCGCCAGCAGTCTGGGGGAAGAGACCCAGTACTTC.

This chain uses TRBV6-5 with TRBJ2-3; D is perhaps TRBD1 (6 bases). The CDR3 contains 11 residues. V was shortened by 6 bases and J by 6 bases, with 7 bases between the two germline ends. The germline V gene encodes CDR1 MNHEY and CDR2 SVGAGI. CDR3 in amino acids: CASSTGDTQYF. CDR3 DNA: TGTGCCAGCAGCACAGGGGATACGCAGTATTTT.

V gene TRBV9 combines with J gene TRBJ2-3, with 8 bases identical to TRBD2. Germline values: CDR1 SGDLS, CDR2 YYNGEE. V lost 0 bases to trimming and J lost 7 bases; unmatched junction nucleotides: 25. This CDR3 is built from 21 residues. This chain's CDR3 is CASSVDLAGTSSPISRYTQYF. CDR3 DNA sequence: TGTGCCAGCAGCGTAGACCTAGCGGGCACTTCATCGCCTATTAGTCGGTATACGCAGTATTTT.

The chain employs TRBV4-3 and TRBJ1-3; D ambiguous. The germline V gene encodes CDR1 LGHNA and CDR2 YSLEER. The CDR3 consists of 15 residues. The ends were cut back, 0 bases at V and 8 bases at J, with 14 bases in the middle. The chain's CDR3 is CASSQEFRGGDTIYF. The CDR3, as DNA: TGCGCCAGCAGCCAAGAGTTCCGGGGAGGAGACACCATATATTTT.

The chain couples TRBV6-4 to TRBJ1-2; 10 nucleotides match TRBD1. The CDR3 sequence is 18 residues long. CDR1 and CDR2 (germline): MRHNA, SNTAGT. Trimming removed 0 bases from V and 4 bases from J; junction bases left unmatched: 11. CDR3 coding DNA: TGTGCCAGCAGTGACTCATTTTACGGACAGGGGGACATCTATGGCTACACCTTC. Its translation is CASSDSFYGQGDIYGYTF.

The chain carries TRBV7-9 and TRBJ2-7; 10 positions match TRBD1. After removal of 8 bases from V and 6 bases from J, the junction contained 16 bases not matched to a gene. CDR1 is SEHNR, CDR2 FQNEAQ, per germline (reference sequence). The length of the CDR3 is 16 residues. The CDR3 loop is CASGRQGALVSSEQYF. The DNA of the CDR3 is TGTGCCAGCGGTAGACAGGGGGCCCTCGTGTCTTCCGAGCAGTACTTC.

This rearrangement joins TRBV6-4 to TRBJ1-2; 10 bases line up with TRBD1. Trimming at V came to 6 bases and at J to 6 bases, leaving 4 bases not matched to a gene. Germline-derived CDR1 and CDR2 are MRHNA and SNTAGT. There are 13 residues in the CDR3. DNA for the CDR3: TGTGCCAGCAGGGACGGGACAGGGGATGGCTACACCTTC. Encoded protein: CASRDGTGDGYTF.

The rearrangement links TRBV27 to TRBJ2-4, with D uncertain. The CDR3 totals 14 residues. Trimming left V 6 bases short and J 0 bases short, with 9 bases between. Germline values: CDR1 MNHEY, CDR2 SMNVEV (reference sequence). CDR3 loop: CASSPARAKNIQYF. The DNA of the CDR3 is TGTGCCAGCAGCCCCGCCAGAGCCAAAAACATTCAGTACTTC.

V gene TRBV19 combines with J gene TRBJ1-1; D remains unclear. Germline V gives CDR1 LNHDA, CDR2 SQIVND (reference sequence). The CDR3 has 15 amino acids. V shed 5 bases and J shed 0 bases, with 13 bases lying between them. The CDR3 loop is CASSQPNLVNTEAFF. For the CDR3, the DNA is TGTGCCAGTAGTCAGCCAAACTTGGTGAACACTGAAGCTTTCTTT. Full variable domain (outside the CDR3, taken from reference TRBV19 and TRBJ1-1): DGGITQSPKYLFRKEGQNVTLSCEQNLNHDAMYWYRQDPGQGLRLIYYSQIVNDFQKGDIAEGYSVSREKKESFPLTVTSAQKNPTAFYLCASSQPNLVNTEAFFGQGTRLTVV.

This clone appeared once. V and J are TRBV6-5 and TRBJ2-1, with 8 positions matching TRBD1. V lost 10 bases to trimming and J lost 10 bases; unmatched junction nucleotides: 9. The CDR3 contains 12 residues. Germline V gene lookup returns CDR1 MNHEY and CDR2 SVGAGI. CDR3 DNA: TGTGCCACCAAACAGGGGGTCTCCGAGCAGTTCTTC. Protein product: CATKQGVSEQFF.

The gene calls are TRBV19 and TRBJ2-6; 9 bases match TRBD1. From germline, CDR1 is LNHDA and CDR2 SQIVND (reference sequence). The CDR3 contains 18 residues. The V gene end was trimmed by 5 bases and the J gene end by 3 bases; junction bases not matched to a gene: 11. The CDR3 loop is CASSLGTGGIVGANVLTF. CDR3 nucleotide sequence: TGTGCCAGTAGTCTGGGAACAGGGGGCATCGTTGGGGCCAACGTCCTGACTTTC. The entire variable domain, with the rest obtained from reference TRBV19 and TRBJ2-6, is as follows: DGGITQSPKYLFRKEGQNVTLSCEQNLNHDAMYWYRQDPGQGLRLIYYSQIVNDFQKGDIAEGYSVSREKKESFPLTVTSAQKNPTAFYLCASSLGTGGIVGANVLTFGAGSRLTVL.

This clone was observed a single time. The chain links TRBV9 to TRBJ2-7; 7 bases are a match to TRBD2. The CDR3 is 14 amino acids. Per germline, CDR1 SGDLS and CDR2 YYNGEE. The junction had 0 bases not matched to a gene; V was cut back by 0 bases and J by 0 bases. Written as DNA, the CDR3 is TGTGCCAGCAGCGTAGGCGGGAGCTCCTACGAGCAGTACTTC. Its translation is CASSVGGSSYEQYF.

The rearrangement joins TRBV19 to TRBJ2-7; 7 bases are shared with TRBD1. Germline V CDR1 and CDR2: LNHDA, SQIVND (reference sequence). Trimming took 8 bases from V and 1 from J; bases not matched to a gene: 8. The CDR3 consists of 14 residues. The CDR3 loop reads CASGLTGASYEQYF. Here the CDR3 DNA reads TGTGCCAGTGGCCTAACAGGGGCTTCCTACGAGCAGTACTTC.

This chain joins TRBV11-2 and TRBJ1-5; maybe TRBD1 (5 bases). V was pared by 4 bases and J by 5 bases, with 15 bases between. Germline assignment: CDR1 SGHAT and CDR2 FQNNGV. This CDR3 region has 15 residues. CDR3: CASSWGLGGDQPQHF. For the CDR3, the DNA is TGTGCCAGCAGCTGGGGACTTGGGGGGGATCAGCCCCAGCATTTT.

CDR3 region: CASSLYSSGGELFF. The DNA of the CDR3 is TGTGCCAGCAGTTTATACAGTTCCGGCGGGGAGCTGTTTTTT. The chain combines TRBV28 with TRBJ2-2; D not resolved. Trimming pared 1 base from V and 7 bases from J, leaving 10 bases between. The CDR3 length is 14 residues. The V gene's germline CDR1 is MDHEN and CDR2 SYDVKM.

The V and J genes are TRBV28 and TRBJ2-7; D remains unclear. The V gene's germline CDR1 is MDHEN and CDR2 SYDVKM. CDR3 size: 14 residues. Trimming took off 6 bases at V and 3 bases at J, with 15 bases between the two ends. CDR3 in DNA: TGTGCCAGCAGCCTCAATTATCAAGGCTACGAGCAGTACTTC. Translating gives CASSLNYQGYEQYF.

The V call is TRBV5-1, the J call TRBJ2-3; D is unresolved. The V gene lost 1 base and the J gene lost 2 bases, with 2 bases spanning the gap. The CDR3 covers 12 residues. Germline loops: CDR1 SGHRS, CDR2 YFSETQ. The DNA for the CDR3 is TGCGCCAGCAGCTTGACCACAGATACGCAGTATTTT. It encodes CASSLTTDTQYF.

The chain has TRBV6-5 and TRBJ1-1; D is unclear. Germline CDR1 MNHEY, CDR2 SVGAGI. The CDR3 consists of 12 residues. Trimming took 6 bases from V and 1 from J, leaving 6 bases between them. The CDR3 DNA is TGTGCCAGCAGGAGACAGAACACTGAAGCTTTCTTT. Encoded protein: CASRRQNTEAFF.

The chain couples TRBV6-4 to TRBJ1-2; D might be TRBD1 (6 bases). The ends were cut back, 3 bases at V and 4 bases at J, with 18 bases in the middle. In germline, CDR1 is MRHNA, CDR2 SNTAGT. This CDR3 comprises 16 residues. CDR3 sequence reads: CASSEEGVFKGYGYTF. The CDR3, as DNA: TGTGCCAGCAGTGAAGAGGGGGTCTTTAAAGGCTATGGCTACACCTTC.

The table lists this clone with a count of one. This chain connects TRBV7-3 to TRBJ2-7; D is unresolved. Germline lookup yields CDR1 SGHTA and CDR2 FQGTGA. V was clipped by 1 base and J by 3 bases, with 16 bases between them. This CDR3 has 16 residues. CDR3 loop: CASSLSEGKDFYEQYF. The CDR3 DNA reads TGTGCCAGCAGCTTAAGTGAAGGGAAAGATTTCTACGAGCAGTACTTC.

The J gene is TRBJ2-5, the V gene TRBV5-1; D is perhaps TRBD1 (6 bases). Germline V lookup: CDR1 SGHRS, CDR2 YFSETQ. This CDR3 has 14 residues. The ends were cut back, 1 base at V and 0 bases at J, with 7 bases in the middle. The chain's CDR3 is CASSLTGHQETQYF. CDR3 sequence (DNA): TGCGCCAGCAGCTTGACAGGGCACCAAGAGACCCAGTACTTC. The full variable domain, its missing parts supplied by reference TRBV5-1 and TRBJ2-5, is KAGVTQTPRYLIKTRGQQVTLSCSPISGHRSVSWYQQTPGQGLQFLFEYFSETQRNKGNFPGRFSGRQFSNSRSEMNVSTLELGDSALYLCASSLTGHQETQYFGPGTRLLVL.